A selection of T cell receptor beta chains follows, all from one sample in a study of brain T cells in children with intractable seizures. The data were produced by immunoSEQ multiplex PCR, yet TCRdb's version contains in-frame clones alone and is incomplete. The sample yields some 80,000 clones, about 90% seen once. The sample here was peripheral blood, taken at surgery. The receptors derive from a girl aged 2 to 10 with Rasmussen encephalitis and intractable seizures. Each CDR3 is given with its conserved first and last residue.

j_gene: TRBJ1-3; v_gene: TRBV30; CDR3aa: CAWTWAGNTIYF
j_gene: TRBJ2-1; v_gene: TRBV5-1; CDR3aa: CASSLAPGQGVNWNNEQFF
j_gene: TRBJ2-5; v_gene: TRBV5-1; CDR3aa: CASSFPGQGVETQYF
j_gene: TRBJ2-7; v_gene: TRBV5-4; CDR3aa: CASSDEAGYEQYF
j_gene: TRBJ1-6; v_gene: TRBV7-9; CDR3aa: CASSFARGRDSSYNSPLHF
j_gene: TRBJ1-1; v_gene: TRBV5-1; CDR3aa: CASSLIGGDTEAFF
j_gene: TRBJ1-5; v_gene: TRBV19; CDR3aa: CASSIRVGGQPQHF
j_gene: TRBJ2-3; v_gene: TRBV24-1; CDR3aa: CATSGGSSYTDTQYF
j_gene: TRBJ2-7; v_gene: TRBV9; CDR3aa: CASSRERGPTYEQYF
j_gene: TRBJ1-4; v_gene: TRBV7-6; CDR3aa: CASSLRQINEKLFF